The 7 T cell receptor beta chains below all came from one sample that was sequenced in a study of T-cell memory formation after mild COVID-19. MiXCR, applied by TCRdb to the 5' RACE reads, yields one record per CDR3 protein. The table includes fewer than 700,000 distinct CDR3 sequences, 15% to 20% detected once. The sequencing input was PBMCs or a T cell subset sorted from them (not recorded which). These receptors came from an adult woman who had mild COVID-19 (a few samples of this study predate the infection). Cell type and time point are not known.

The gene calls are TRBV5-1 and TRBJ2-3; the match to TRBD2 covers 8 bases. Trimming cost V 0 bases and J 6 bases; bases outside gene matches: 9. From germline, CDR1 is SGHRS and CDR2 YFSETQ. The CDR3 is made up of 16 amino acids. The CDR3 loop reads CASSLALAGGRDTQYF. For the CDR3, the DNA is TGCGCCAGCAGCTTGGCCCTGGCGGGGGGAAGGGATACGCAGTATTTT.

J is TRBJ1-2 and V is TRBV7-2, with TRBD1 as a possible D gene (5 bases). Trimming shortened V by 5 bases and J by 6 bases, and 16 bases separated the two germline ends. CDR1 and CDR2 (germline): SGHTA, FQGNSA. The CDR3 consists of 14 residues. The CDR3 region has the DNA TGTGCCAGCAGCGCGGGACTCCCAGTAGATGGCTACACCTTC. It encodes CASSAGLPVDGYTF.

The rearrangement uses TRBV29-1 and TRBJ1-1; D is unresolved. Trimming cost V 2 bases and J 6 bases, with 13 bases left between them. CDR1 is SQVTM and CDR2 is ANQGSEA in the germline V gene. The CDR3 contains 13 residues. Here the CDR3 DNA reads TGCAGCGTTGAACTCACCGCAGATGCTGAAGCTTTCTTT. It is translated as CSVELTADAEAFF.

This clonotype was seen a few times. The chain combines TRBV12-3 or TRBV12-4 with TRBJ2-3; 12 nucleotides match TRBD2. CDR3 length: 18 residues. V lost 4 bases, J lost 0 bases, and 8 bases stayed unmatched. The CDR3 region is CASSSFYGTSGSTDTQYF. Written as DNA, the CDR3 is TGTGCCAGCAGTTCGTTTTATGGGACTAGCGGGAGCACAGATACGCAGTATTTT.

This clonotype was observed a few times. V is TRBV7-6 and J is TRBJ2-7, with D tentatively TRBD2 (5 bases). V lost 5 bases and J 2 bases, leaving 13 bases between the germline ends. CDR1 is SGHVS, CDR2 FNYEAQ, per germline. The CDR3 loop spans 14 amino acids. The CDR3 reads CASSPTIPPYEQYF. The CDR3 DNA reads TGTGCCAGCAGCCCGACTATACCCCCCTACGAGCAGTACTTC.

This clonotype occurred a few times. The CDR3 reads CASSLRRINEQFF. The CDR3 region has the DNA TGTGCCAGCAGCTTAAGACGGATAAATGAGCAGTTCTTC. This chain joins TRBV11-2 and TRBJ2-1; D not certain. Trimming left V 2 bases short and J 7 bases short, with 9 bases between. Germline assignment: CDR1 SGHAT and CDR2 FQNNGV. The CDR3 runs to 13 residues. The entire variable domain, with the rest obtained from reference TRBV11-2 and TRBJ2-1, is as follows: EAGVAQSPRYKIIEKRQSVAFWCNPISGHATLYWYQQILGQGPKLLIQFQNNGVVDDSQLPKDRFSAERLKGVDSTLKIQPAKLEDSAVYLCASSLRRINEQFFGPGTRLTVL.

The chain has TRBV7-6 and TRBJ1-2, with D maybe TRBD1 (6 bases). The V end lost 4 bases, the J end lost 2 bases, and 14 bases lay between the germline ends. CDR1 SGHVS and CDR2 FNYEAQ come from the germline V gene. The CDR3 runs 15 residues. The CDR3 DNA sequence: TGTGCCAGCAGCTCGATCCAGGGGCCCAACTATGGCTACACCTTC. Residues: CASSSIQGPNYGYTF.